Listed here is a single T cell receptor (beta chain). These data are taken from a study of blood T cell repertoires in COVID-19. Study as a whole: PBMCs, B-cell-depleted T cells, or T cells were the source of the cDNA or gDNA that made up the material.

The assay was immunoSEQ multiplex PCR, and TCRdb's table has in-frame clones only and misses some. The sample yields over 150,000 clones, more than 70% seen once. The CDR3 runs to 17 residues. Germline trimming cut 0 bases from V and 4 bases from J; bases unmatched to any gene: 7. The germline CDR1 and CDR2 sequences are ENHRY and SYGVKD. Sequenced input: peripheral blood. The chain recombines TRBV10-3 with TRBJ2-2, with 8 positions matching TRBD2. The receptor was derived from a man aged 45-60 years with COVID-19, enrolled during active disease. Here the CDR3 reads CAISESAGRASTGELFF. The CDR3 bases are TGTGCCATCAGTGAGTCAGCCGGGAGGGCCAGCACCGGGGAGCTGTTTTTT.